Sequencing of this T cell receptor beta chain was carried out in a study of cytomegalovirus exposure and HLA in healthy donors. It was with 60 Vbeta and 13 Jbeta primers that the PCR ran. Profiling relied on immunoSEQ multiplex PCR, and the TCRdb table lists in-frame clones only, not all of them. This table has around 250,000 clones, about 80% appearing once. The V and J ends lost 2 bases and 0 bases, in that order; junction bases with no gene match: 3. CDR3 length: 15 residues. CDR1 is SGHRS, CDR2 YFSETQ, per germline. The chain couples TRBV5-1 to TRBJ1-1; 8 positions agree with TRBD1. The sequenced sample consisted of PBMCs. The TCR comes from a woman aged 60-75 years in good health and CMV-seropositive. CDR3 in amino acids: CASSLMTGVNTEAFF. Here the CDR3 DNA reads TGCGCCAGCAGCTTAATGACAGGGGTGAACACTGAAGCTTTCTTT.